This TCR beta chain was recorded in a study of human T cells and chemical hapten exposure. Stated time point: pre-sensitization, week 0. The treatment: therapeutic diphenylcyclopropenone sensitization with weekly scalp DPC. TCRdb reanalysed the RACE reads using MiXCR and keeps one entry per CDR3 protein. This table holds nearly 110,000 distinct CDR3 sequences, approximately 12% found once. This sequence was found in a woman between 50 and 59 years old with alopecia areata. Some clones in this sample may be carry-over from other donors' samples. The sample in question was whole blood, obtained in connection with sensitization to the hapten diphenylcyclopropenone (DPC).

CDR3 sequence: CASSLTPRRTEAFF. The CDR3 DNA reads TGTGCCAGCAGCCTCACACCCCGAAGAACTGAAGCTTTCTTT. J is TRBJ1-1 and V is TRBV12-3 or TRBV12-4; D gene unclear. CDR3 length: 14 amino acids. Trimming took off 6 bases at V and 5 bases at J, with 16 bases between the two ends.